Listed below are T cell receptor beta chains from one sample, sequenced in a study of PD-1 blockade in classical Hodgkin lymphoma. Sequencing was performed with immunoSEQ multiplex PCR; in TCRdb, only in-frame clones are kept and a portion is missing. Of 40,000 to 45,000 clones in the sample, roughly 78% were seen once. The sequences come from peripheral blood mononuclear cells (PBMCs), collected at baseline. All receptors come from a human donor with classical Hodgkin lymphoma. Both conserved end residues are part of each CDR3. The D gene is left open where the match is weak. The size field is filled for only some rows; it gives once, few, many or a size class.

>TRBJ2-7|NA|NA|TRBV11-2
CASSVSVKQSPYEQYF
TGTGCCAGCAGCGTATCGGTGAAACAGAGCCCCTACGAGCAGTACTTC
>TRBJ2-1|NA|NA|TRBV19
CASSIGGSIYNEQFF
TGTGCCAGTAGTATAGGGGGCTCAATCTACAATGAGCAGTTCTTC
>TRBJ2-3|NA|NA|TRBV5-6
CASSLYTSTDTQYF
TGTGCCAGCAGCTTGTACACAAGCACAGATACGCAGTATTTT
>TRBJ1-5|NA|NA|TRBV6-5
CASSPDRNQPQHF
TGTGCCAGCAGTCCCGATCGAAATCAGCCCCAGCATTTT
>TRBJ1-1|NA|NA|TRBV9
CASSPFPLYTEAFF
TGTGCCAGCAGCCCTTTTCCCTTGTACACTGAAGCTTTCTTT
>TRBJ2-4|NA|TRBD1|TRBV7-2
CASSLGQGPQNIQYF
TGTGCCAGCAGCCTTGGACAGGGGCCCCAAAACATTCAGTACTTC
>TRBJ2-5|NA|NA|TRBV7-6
CASSLVGGLGGEETQYF
TGTGCCAGCAGCTTAGTAGGAGGGTTGGGCGGGGAGGAGACCCAGTACTTC
>TRBJ2-2|NA|TRBD1|TRBV4-2
CASTLGTGKFTGELFF
TGTGCCAGCACTCTCGGGACAGGGAAGTTCACCGGGGAGCTGTTTTTT
>TRBJ1-4|NA|NA|TRBV6-6
CASSVTATNEKLFF
TGTGCCAGCAGTGTGACAGCAACTAATGAAAAACTGTTTTTT
>TRBJ2-5|NA|TRBD1|TRBV18
CASSPPIQGAWETQYF
TGTGCCAGCTCACCACCAATACAGGGGGCTTGGGAGACCCAGTACTTC
>TRBJ2-2|NA|TRBD1|TRBV7-6
CASSLEGGRAGELFF
TGTGCCAGCAGCTTAGAAGGGGGCAGGGCCGGGGAGCTGTTTTTT
>TRBJ1-6|NA|TRBD1|TRBV2
CASRDRAYNSPLHF
TGTGCCAGCAGGGACAGGGCATATAATTCACCCCTCCACTTT
>TRBJ2-7|few|NA|TRBV7-2
CASSLAVLSEQYF
TGTGCCAGCAGCTTAGCCGTACTAAGCGAGCAGTACTTC
>TRBJ1-1|NA|TRBD1|TRBV6-1
CASSKTGVETEAFF
TGTGCCAGCAGTAAGACAGGGGTTGAGACTGAAGCTTTCTTT
>TRBJ1-4|NA|NA|TRBV7-6
CASRDQGEKLFF
TGTGCCAGCAGAGATCAAGGAGAAAAACTGTTTTTT
>TRBJ2-6|few|TRBD1|TRBV7-2
CASSLGTGNVLTF
TGTGCCAGCAGCTTAGGGACAGGCAACGTCCTGACTTTC
>TRBJ2-7|few|NA|TRBV10-3
CAISRGHYEQYF
TGTGCCATCAGTCGGGGCCACTACGAGCAGTACTTC
>TRBJ2-3|NA|TRBD2|TRBV4-3
CASSQDGGGGLAATTDTQYF
TGCGCCAGCAGCCAAGATGGAGGAGGTGGACTAGCGGCAACAACAGATACGCAGTATTTT
>TRBJ1-4|NA|NA|TRBV7-9
CASSPYATNEKLFF
TGTGCCAGCAGTCCATACGCAACTAATGAAAAACTGTTTTTT
>TRBJ2-5|NA|NA|TRBV11-2
CASSFGEQETQYF
TGTGCCAGCAGCTTCGGTGAACAAGAGACCCAGTACTTC
>TRBJ1-2|few|NA|TRBV4-1
CASSLRDSNGGYTF
TGCGCCAGCAGCCTCCGGGACTCCAACGGGGGCTACACCTTC
>TRBJ2-2|NA|TRBD2|TRBV25-1
CASSGTGLASPGELFF
TGTGCCAGCAGTGGAACGGGACTAGCTTCCCCCGGGGAGCTGTTTTTT
>TRBJ1-2|few|NA|TRBV29-1
CSAPLGRGRGYTF
TGCAGCGCCCCACTTGGCAGGGGCAGAGGCTACACCTTC
>TRBJ1-1|NA|TRBD1|TRBV6-6
CATRDRPVF
TGTGCCACCAGGGACAGGCCGGTGTTT
>TRBJ2-1|NA|NA|TRBV7-9
CASSQQGSYNEQFF
TGTGCCAGCAGCCAACAGGGTTCCTACAATGAGCAGTTCTTC
>TRBJ1-5|NA|NA|TRBV5-1
CASSLGPGYSNQPQHF
TGCGCCAGCAGCTTGGGCCCAGGCTATAGCAATCAGCCCCAGCATTTT
>TRBJ2-7|NA|TRBD2|TRBV7-9
CASSLLAGGPGEQYF
TGTGCCAGCAGCCTACTAGCGGGGGGGCCGGGAGAGCAGTACTTC
>TRBJ1-1|NA|NA|TRBV4-2
CASSQDGLESRYDTEAFF
TGTGCCAGCAGCCAAGATGGTCTGGAATCCCGTTACGATACTGAAGCTTTCTTT
>TRBJ2-7|once|TRBD2|TRBV9
CASSAHGGGHYEQYF
TGTGCCAGCAGCGCCCACGGGGGGGGCCACTACGAGCAGTACTTC